This note documents a single T cell receptor (beta chain) sequence. TCR beta VDJ and CDR3 profiling used genomic DNA as template. Each CDR3 protein gets one entry after TCRdb re-called the reads with MiXCR. The profile covers around 170,000 distinct CDR3 sequences, with more than 45% appearing a single time and approximately 9.7% taken by the ten largest. Flow cytometry had shown expanded CD8+CD57+ cells in the patients chosen for sequencing. These data belong to a study of CD8+CD57+ T cells in acquired aplastic anemia. The sample taken for sequencing was sorted CD4+, CD8+, or CD8+CD57+ T cells (not recorded which) from PBMCs. The source is a human donor with aplastic anemia.

The CDR3 DNA is TGTGCCAGCAGCTTAGTGGACACAGGGAATTCACCCCTCCACTTT. Translated: CASSLVDTGNSPLHF. The gene calls are TRBV7-9 and TRBJ1-6; D is perhaps TRBD1 (6 bases). The CDR3 is 15 residues long. V was shortened by 1 base and J by 7 bases, with 11 bases between the two germline ends. Germline assignment: CDR1 SEHNR and CDR2 FQNEAQ (reference sequence).